This passage covers 32 T cell receptor beta chains from one sample sequenced in a study of CD8 T cells in ankylosing spondylitis (dated by TCRdb to the late 2010s). The antigens these receptors bind are not known. Summary of the overall study and its limitations: Blood from ankylosing spondylitis patients appeared to be characterized by a TCR beta motif made up of seven or eight highly homologous amino acid variants.

The library was obtained by 5' RACE. These reads were obtained on an Illumina HiSeq 2500. The raw public reads went through TCRdb reprocessing: fastp at Q25, MiXCR clone calling, in-frame beta chains kept. Under each unique CDR3 protein, matching rows form one entry showing the most common genes and DNA. A total of approximately 140,000 distinct CDR3 sequences appear in this sample, approximately 17% of them only once. The top ten clones comprise approximately 30% of the sample. The material sequenced was blood, either unsorted or a sorted T cell fraction (not recorded which). The source of these receptors is a male donor with ankylosing spondylitis.

This chain joins TRBV11-2 and TRBJ2-5; 9 nucleotides line up with TRBD1. Germline CDR1 reads SGHAT; CDR2 reads FQNNGV. This CDR3 is built from 16 residues. The J segment lost 5 bases and the V segment lost 0 bases, leaving 7 bases of the junction unmatched. CDR3 nucleotides: TGTGCCAGCAGCTTAGATTTCGGGACAGGGCCGGAGACCCAGTACTTC. This translates into CASSLDFGTGPETQYF.

There are a few counts of this clonotype. The chain recombines TRBV6-1 with TRBJ2-1; D assignment may be TRBD1 or TRBD2 (5 bases each). Deletions cut 1 base from V and 9 bases from J, with 13 bases between. This CDR3 contains 14 residues. The germline gives CDR1 MNHNS, CDR2 SASEGT. The CDR3 DNA reads as TGTGCCAGCAGTGAAGTTGTAGGTGGGGGTGAGCAGTTCTTC. It is translated as CASSEVVGGGEQFF.

This clonotype has just a few counts. DNA for the CDR3: TGTGCCAGCAGTCTTTTAGTTCTGGTTAGCAATCAGCCCCAGCATTTT. It specifies CASSLLVLVSNQPQHF. The J gene is TRBJ1-5, the V gene TRBV28; no definite D call. Deletions cut 5 bases from V and 0 bases from J, with 14 bases between. The CDR3 runs to 16 residues. CDR1 is MDHEN, CDR2 SYDVKM, per germline.

J is TRBJ2-5 and V is TRBV5-1, with D perhaps TRBD1 (5 bases). The CDR3 contains 15 residues. V lost 4 bases to trimming and J lost 1 base, with 14 bases between them. The germline CDR1 and CDR2 sequences are SGHRS and YFSETQ. CDR3 loop: CASSLETAFQETQYF. Here the CDR3 DNA reads TGCGCCAGCAGCCTCGAGACAGCCTTCCAAGAGACCCAGTACTTC.

This chain connects TRBV27 to TRBJ2-5; 11 bases agree with TRBD2. Trimming removed 4 bases from V and 5 bases from J; junction bases left unmatched: 6. This CDR3 spans 15 amino acids. CDR1 MNHEY and CDR2 SMNVEV come from the germline V gene (reference sequence). The CDR3, as DNA: TGTGCCAGCAGTTCCTATACTAGCGGGAGTGAGACCCAGTACTTC. Its protein product is CASSSYTSGSETQYF.

This rearrangement joins TRBV25-1 to TRBJ2-1; D call uncertain. This CDR3 is 11 amino acids long. The germline V gene encodes CDR1 MGHDK and CDR2 SYGVNS. Trimming left V 1 base short and J 14 bases short, with 9 bases between. DNA of the CDR3: TGTGCCAGCAGTGAATTACAGCGCAAGTTCTTC. Translating gives CASSELQRKFF.

This clonotype was seen a handful of times. The gene calls are TRBV12-5 and TRBJ2-2; D uncertain. This CDR3 has 13 amino acids. Germline V gene data show CDR1 as LGHNT and CDR2 as FRNRAP. V lost 10 bases to trimming and J lost 1 base, with 10 bases between them. CDR3 DNA sequence: TGTGCTATAGAGACCCTGAACACCGGGGAGCTGTTTTTT. Residues: CAIETLNTGELFF.

This clonotype was counted only a few times. V usage is TRBV27 and J usage is TRBJ2-7, with 7 bases matching TRBD1. V was pared by 2 bases and J by 0 bases, with 7 bases of the junction left unmatched. The CDR3 extends over 16 amino acids. In germline, CDR1 is MNHEY, CDR2 SMNVEV (reference sequence). The DNA of the CDR3 is TGTGCCAGCAGTTTAAGCGAGACAGGGAGCTCCTACGAGCAGTACTTC. Translating it yields CASSLSETGSSYEQYF.

The rearrangement joins TRBV27 to TRBJ2-5; D is uncertain. V shed 5 bases and J shed 5 bases, with 6 bases lying between them. The CDR3 covers 11 residues. Germline V gives CDR1 MNHEY, CDR2 SMNVEV (reference sequence). DNA for the CDR3: TGTGCCAGCAGTAAAGGGGAGACCCAGTACTTC. Its translation is CASSKGETQYF.

The V call is TRBV27, the J call TRBJ2-7, with D hard to call. The V end lost 6 bases, the J end lost 4 bases, and 10 bases lay between the germline ends. The V gene's germline CDR1 is MNHEY and CDR2 SMNVEV (reference sequence). The CDR3 has 12 amino acids. CDR3: CASSHTLYEQYF. Written as DNA, the CDR3 is TGTGCCAGCAGCCACACCTTGTACGAGCAGTACTTC.

The rearrangement links TRBV12-3 or TRBV12-4 to TRBJ2-3; no definite D call. CDR3 length equals 15 residues. The germline V and J ends were trimmed by 4 bases and 1 base, with 12 bases remaining between them. This CDR3 reads CASSWSNYRTDTQYF. CDR3 sequence (DNA): TGTGCCAGCAGTTGGTCTAACTATCGCACAGATACGCAGTATTTT.

This clonotype has more than one count but fewer than ten. V usage is TRBV11-1 and J usage is TRBJ2-3, with TRBD2 identical over 9 bases. The J segment lost 2 bases and the V segment lost 8 bases, leaving 23 bases of the junction unmatched. This CDR3 contains 20 residues. CDR1 and CDR2 from the germline V gene are SGHAT and FQDESV (reference sequence). The chain's CDR3 is CASREGYGTSKRPHTDTQYF. CDR3 DNA sequence: TGTGCCAGCCGTGAGGGTTACGGGACTAGCAAACGGCCCCACACAGATACGCAGTATTTT.

This clonotype was observed a few times. The chain links TRBV12-3 or TRBV12-4 to TRBJ2-2; D call uncertain. Trimming took off 3 bases at V and 6 bases at J, with 8 bases between the two ends. The CDR3 has 13 residues. The CDR3 is CASSFFSSGELFF. CDR3 sequence (DNA): TGTGCCAGCAGTTTTTTTAGCTCCGGGGAGCTGTTTTTT.

The chain couples TRBV18 to TRBJ2-1; weak D call: TRBD2 (6 bases). Germline values: CDR1 KGHSH, CDR2 LQKENI. V was pared by 3 bases and J by 0 bases, with 9 bases between. This CDR3 contains 15 residues. CDR3 sequence reads: CASSPPSVSYNEQFF. The CDR3 region has the DNA TGTGCCAGCTCACCCCCTAGCGTCTCCTACAATGAGCAGTTCTTC.

This clonotype was seen more than once but under ten times. V usage is TRBV9 and J usage is TRBJ2-1; 11 nucleotides line up with TRBD1. J lost 5 bases, V lost 4 bases, and 5 bases had no gene match. The CDR3 consists of 15 residues. The germline CDR1 and CDR2 sequences are SGDLS and YYNGEE. CDR3 protein: CASSIPGQGDNEQFF. CDR3 DNA: TGTGCCAGCAGCATTCCGGGACAGGGGGACAATGAGCAGTTCTTC.

This clonotype was detected a few times. The V and J genes are TRBV5-1 and TRBJ2-1, with 8 bases aligning to TRBD1. The CDR3 is 13 residues long. CDR1 is SGHRS and CDR2 is YFSETQ in the germline V gene. After removal of 4 bases from V and 6 bases from J, the junction contained 3 bases not matched to a gene. CDR3 DNA: TGCGCCAGCAGCGCGACAGGGGTCAATGAGCAGTTCTTC. The encoded protein is CASSATGVNEQFF.

The chain combines TRBV4-1 with TRBJ1-1; TRBD1 matches at 9 bases. Trimming removed 4 bases from V and 0 bases from J; junction bases left unmatched: 15. Germline values: CDR1 MGHRA, CDR2 YSYEKL. The length of the CDR3 is 19 residues. CDR3 DNA sequence: TGCGCCAGCAGCCCCCCCCGGGTGGGGACAGGGAGACTGAACACTGAAGCTTTCTTT. Translated, it gives CASSPPRVGTGRLNTEAFF.

The chain carries TRBV6-6 and TRBJ2-7, with D possibly matching TRBD2 (5 bases). CDR1 and CDR2 from the germline V gene are MNHNY and SVGAGI (reference sequence). The CDR3 extends over 12 amino acids. Trimming took 7 bases from V and 5 from J, leaving 12 bases between them. CDR3 loop: CASNQGLNEQYF. Here the CDR3 DNA reads TGTGCCAGCAACCAAGGACTGAACGAGCAGTACTTC.

The genes are TRBV4-1 and TRBJ1-6, with TRBD1 identical over 7 bases. From germline, CDR1 is MGHRA and CDR2 YSYEKL. The CDR3 sequence is 16 residues long. V dropped 1 base and J dropped 8; count of bases not matched to a gene: 8. DNA of the CDR3: TGCGCCAGCAGCCAAGGCCCGACAGGGCTGGATTCACCCCTCCACTTT. Protein: CASSQGPTGLDSPLHF.

This clonotype was counted only a few times. The chain uses TRBV4-1 and TRBJ2-7; TRBD1 or TRBD2 may be the D gene (6 bases each). Germline-derived CDR1 and CDR2 are MGHRA and YSYEKL. Trimming took off 2 bases at V and 2 bases at J, with 28 bases between the two ends. The CDR3 consists of 20 residues. CDR3 in DNA: TGCGCCAGCAGCCAAAGAACGGTGAGGGCTAGCGTCGGGGGCACCTACGAGCAGTACTTC. The encoded protein is CASSQRTVRASVGGTYEQYF.

On this clonotype: A junction end diverges from the germline sequence, so it may reflect a read error. This chain uses TRBV9 with TRBJ2-7; tentatively, D is TRBD1 or TRBD2 (5 bases each). The CDR3 length is 13 residues. In germline, CDR1 is SGDLS, CDR2 YYNGEE. The CDR3 is CASSDGRGYEQCF. CDR3 DNA: TGTGCCAGCAGCGACGGCCGGGGCTACGAGCAGTGCTTC.

This clonotype was counted between two and nine times. V is TRBV6-2 or TRBV6-3 and J is TRBJ2-1; D unresolved. Germline-derived CDR1 and CDR2 are MNHEY and SVGEGT. The CDR3 contains 13 residues. Deletions cut 2 bases from V and 5 bases from J, with 7 bases between. CDR3 coding DNA: TGTGCCAGCAGTTACGCCTATGACAATGAGCAGTTCTTC. It yields the protein CASSYAYDNEQFF.

There are a few counts of this clonotype. The chain carries TRBV27 and TRBJ1-5, with a possible D match to TRBD1 (5 bases). V shed 4 bases and J shed 11 bases, with 15 bases lying between them. The CDR3 runs to 13 residues. Germline V gives CDR1 MNHEY, CDR2 SMNVEV (reference sequence). CDR3 DNA sequence: TGTGCCAGCAGTTGGGGACCGACCATGTCCCAGCATTTT. As protein: CASSWGPTMSQHF.

This clonotype occurred a few times. The chain links TRBV5-6 to TRBJ2-7, with D uncertain. V dropped 1 base and J dropped 3 bases, with 5 bases sitting between them. The CDR3 is 12 residues long. CDR1 is SGHDT and CDR2 is YYEEEE in the germline V gene. The CDR3 spells CASSLIDYEQYF. The DNA for the CDR3 is TGTGCCAGCAGCTTGATCGACTACGAGCAGTACTTC.

This clonotype was counted ten times or more. The V gene is TRBV18, the J gene TRBJ1-1; D remains unclear. The germline gives CDR1 KGHSH, CDR2 LQKENI. Trimming pared 6 bases from V and 5 bases from J, leaving 19 bases between. The CDR3 runs 15 residues. Here the CDR3 DNA reads TGTGCCAGCTCCCGAACAAACCCAGGAAAGACTGAAGCTTTCTTT. This translates into CASSRTNPGKTEAFF.

In its sample, this clonotype was seen a few times. Here the CDR3 DNA reads TGTGCCACCCGAGGGGGGGCCAATGAGCAGTTCTTC. Its translation is CATRGGANEQFF. This chain joins TRBV15 and TRBJ2-1; D might be TRBD2 (7 bases). The CDR3 covers 12 residues. Trimming left V 8 bases short and J 6 bases short, with 11 bases between. Germline CDR1 reads LNHNV; CDR2 reads YYDKDF (reference sequence). Based on the CDR3 plus reference TRBV15 and TRBJ2-1, the full variable domain is DAMVIQNPRYQVTQFGKPVTLSCSQTLNHNVMYWYQQKSSQAPKLLFHYYDKDFNNEADTPDNFQSRRPNTSFCFLDIRSPGLGDTAMYLCATRGGANEQFFGPGTRLTVL.

J is TRBJ2-3 and V is TRBV29-1; the D gene is possibly TRBD1 (6 bases). This CDR3 is 15 amino acids long. V was shortened by 5 bases and J by 3 bases, with 18 bases between the two germline ends. CDR1 and CDR2 from the germline V gene are SQVTM and ANQGSEA. The CDR3 DNA sequence: TGCAGCGTTAAATTGACAGGCGGTTCGACAGATACGCAGTATTTT. Amino acid sequence: CSVKLTGGSTDTQYF.

This clonotype came up a few times. The V and J genes are TRBV10-3 and TRBJ2-7; 7 nucleotides agree with TRBD1. In germline, CDR1 is ENHRY, CDR2 SYGVKD. The CDR3 totals 13 residues. Germline trimming cut 7 bases from V and 0 bases from J; bases unmatched to any gene: 3. CDR3 in amino acids: CAITTGDSYEQYF. CDR3 DNA sequence: TGTGCCATCACTACAGGGGACTCCTACGAGCAGTACTTC.

The gene calls are TRBV28 and TRBJ2-2, with D hard to call. The CDR3 is 16 residues long. Germline lookup yields CDR1 MDHEN and CDR2 SYDVKM. Trimming left V 1 base short and J 4 bases short, with 13 bases between. DNA of the CDR3: TGTGCCAGCAGTTTATTAAGACGTATGGGCACCGGGGAGCTGTTTTTT. Encoded protein: CASSLLRRMGTGELFF.

There are many counts of this clonotype. This rearrangement joins TRBV29-1 to TRBJ2-7; 8 positions agree with TRBD1. Germline V gene lookup returns CDR1 SQVTM and CDR2 ANQGSEA. Trimming took 3 bases from V and 7 from J; bases not matched to a gene: 8. This CDR3 has 13 amino acids. The CDR3 nucleotides are TGCAGCGTTGAGGGCAGGGGGCTAGGGGAGCAGTACTTC. Translation gives CSVEGRGLGEQYF.

This clonotype has a handful of counts. This chain connects TRBV7-9 to TRBJ2-3; D is unresolved. V shed 8 bases and J shed 6 bases, with 15 bases lying between them. This CDR3 spans 13 amino acids. In germline, CDR1 is SEHNR, CDR2 FQNEAQ (reference sequence). This CDR3 reads CASRPGSYDTQYF. CDR3 nucleotide sequence: TGTGCCAGCCGACCGGGTAGCTACGATACGCAGTATTTT.

This clonotype was picked up a small number of times. The genes are TRBV28 and TRBJ2-3, with 9 bases matching TRBD2. The CDR3 runs 17 residues. V was pared by 6 bases and J by 1 base, with 11 bases of the junction left unmatched. In germline, CDR1 is MDHEN, CDR2 SYDVKM. The CDR3 DNA follows: TGTGCCAGCAGCCCGCCCCCTTGGACTAGCGGCACAGATACGCAGTATTTT. It specifies CASSPPPWTSGTDTQYF.